The 25 T cell receptor beta chains below were found in one sample sequenced in a study of OX40 agonist ivuxolimab in advanced cancers. TCRdb's table, derived via immunoSEQ multiplex PCR, lists solely in-frame clones and lacks some. Among tens of thousands of clones listed, 88% were seen once. Sample: CD4+ or CD8+ T cells sorted from blood, taken in a trial of the OX40 agonist ivuxolimab. These receptors originate from an adult with an advanced solid tumor such as melanoma, head and neck, liver or kidney cancer.

This clone was counted a single time. The chain uses TRBV19 and TRBJ1-5; TRBD1 is a possible D gene (5 bases). V was pared by 6 bases and J by 3 bases, with 12 bases between. The germline CDR1 and CDR2 sequences are LNHDA and SQIVND (reference sequence). The CDR3 sequence is 14 residues long. DNA of the CDR3: TGTGCCAGTAGGAGGGACCGCAACAATCAGCCCCAGCATTTT. Translating it yields CASRRDRNNQPQHF.

The rearrangement joins TRBV7-9 to TRBJ1-4; D gene uncertain. Germline V gives CDR1 SEHNR, CDR2 FQNEAQ (reference sequence). Trimming took off 3 bases at V and 10 bases at J, with 12 bases between the two ends. This CDR3 comprises 13 residues. Here the CDR3 DNA reads TGTGCCAGCAGCTTTGAAGAGGGTGTAAAACTGTTTTTT. Its translation: CASSFEEGVKLFF.

V usage is TRBV7-8 and J usage is TRBJ2-1; 9 nucleotides line up with TRBD2. Trimming cost V 1 base and J 10 bases; bases outside gene matches: 14. This CDR3 spans 17 amino acids. CDR1 is SGHVS and CDR2 is FQNEAQ in the germline V gene. The CDR3 here is CASSLEVLAGLWREQFF. DNA of the CDR3: TGTGCCAGCAGCTTAGAGGTCCTAGCGGGGTTATGGCGGGAGCAGTTCTTC.

This sequence joins TRBV11-2 and TRBJ2-5; tentative D call: TRBD2 (5 bases). The V end was cut by 4 bases, the J end by 9 bases, with 15 bases between. Germline values: CDR1 SGHAT, CDR2 FQNNGV. CDR3 size: 13 residues. The DNA for the CDR3 is TGTGCCAGCAGCTCCTCAGAGGGCCGGGCCCAGTACTTC. As protein: CASSSSEGRAQYF. The variable domain in full, with the rest retrieved from reference TRBV11-2 and TRBJ2-5, is EAGVAQSPRYKIIEKRQSVAFWCNPISGHATLYWYQQILGQGPKLLIQFQNNGVVDDSQLPKDRFSAERLKGVDSTLKIQPAKLEDSAVYLCASSSSEGRAQYFGPGTRLLVL.

This clone was observed once. The chain links TRBV6-1 to TRBJ2-3; 8 positions agree with TRBD2. V dropped 7 bases and J dropped 2; count of bases not matched to a gene: 8. The CDR3 length is 15 residues. The germline CDR1 and CDR2 sequences are MNHNS and SASEGT. The CDR3 coding sequence is TGTGCCAGCATCCAACAAGCGGGAGACACAGATACGCAGTATTTT. It yields the protein CASIQQAGDTDTQYF.

The chain joins TRBV30 to TRBJ2-7, with 7 bases identical to TRBD2. The CDR3 contains 14 residues. V gave up 1 base and J gave up 4 bases; unmatched junction bases: 7. CDR1 is GTSNPN, CDR2 SVGIG, per germline (reference sequence). Written as DNA, the CDR3 is TGTGCCTGGAGTGGGGGTGCGGGGGTATACGAGCAGTACTTC. Its protein product is CAWSGGAGVYEQYF. Together with reference TRBV30 and TRBJ2-7, the CDR3 gives the full variable domain: SQTIHQWPATLVQPVGSPLSLECTVEGTSNPNLYWYRQAAGRGLQLLFYSVGIGQISSEVPQNLSASRPQDRQFILSSKKLLLSDSGFYLCAWSGGAGVYEQYFGPGTRLTVT.

The chain uses TRBV7-9 and TRBJ2-7; 9 bases are a match to TRBD1. The J segment lost 8 bases and the V segment lost 10 bases, leaving 6 bases of the junction unmatched. This CDR3 is built from 11 residues. Germline V lookup: CDR1 SEHNR, CDR2 FQNEAQ (reference sequence). The DNA of the CDR3 is TGTGCCACCGGGGACAGGGAAAAGCAGTACTTC. Translation: CATGDREKQYF.

The chain recombines TRBV15 with TRBJ2-1, with D possibly matching TRBD2 (6 bases). CDR3 length: 15 amino acids. Between the trimmed V and J ends, which lost 5 bases and 4 bases, there was a span of 15 bases. Per the germline V gene, CDR1 is LNHNV and CDR2 is YYDKDF (reference sequence). CDR3 bases: TGTGCCACCAGCCCCCCCCGGGACTTTTACAATGAGCAGTTCTTC. This encodes CATSPPRDFYNEQFF.

This chain joins TRBV4-1 and TRBJ2-3, with D maybe TRBD2 (5 bases). The V and J ends lost 4 bases and 0 bases respectively, with 14 bases between them. The length of the CDR3 is 16 residues. CDR1 is MGHRA and CDR2 is YSYEKL in the germline V gene. CDR3 in amino acids: CASSLGPGVSTDTQYF. CDR3 sequence (DNA): TGCGCCAGCAGCCTGGGCCCCGGGGTGAGCACAGATACGCAGTATTTT.

The rearrangement links TRBV30 to TRBJ1-2; TRBD1 matches at 9 bases. J lost 3 bases, V lost 5 bases, and 10 bases had no gene match. The CDR3 length is 15 residues. The germline V gene encodes CDR1 GTSNPN and CDR2 SVGIG (reference sequence). CDR3 bases: TGTGCCTGGTATGCTTTTCGGGACAGGGACTATGGCTACACCTTC. It yields the protein CAWYAFRDRDYGYTF.

V is TRBV5-1 and J is TRBJ2-7; TRBD1 or TRBD2 may be the D gene (6 bases each). The CDR3 extends over 15 amino acids. Deletions cut 2 bases from V and 3 bases from J, with 15 bases between. Germline values: CDR1 SGHRS, CDR2 YFSETQ. The CDR3 is CASSLDRRGIYEQYF. The CDR3 nucleotides are TGCGCCAGCAGCTTAGACAGGAGGGGCATCTACGAGCAGTACTTC.

The CDR3 spells CASSLRQPNSNQPQHF. The CDR3 DNA is TGTGCCAGCAGTCTTCGACAGCCTAATAGCAATCAGCCCCAGCATTTT. This chain joins TRBV27 and TRBJ1-5; a possible D gene is TRBD1 (5 bases). Germline CDR1 is MNHEY and CDR2 is SMNVEV (reference sequence). The V end was cut by 5 bases, the J end by 0 bases, with 14 bases between. The CDR3 runs to 16 residues.

V usage is TRBV5-6 and J usage is TRBJ2-7, with D possibly TRBD1 on 6 matching bases. This CDR3 is built from 15 residues. The germline V and J ends were trimmed by 6 bases and 3 bases, with 19 bases remaining between them. Looked up from germline, CDR1 is SGHDT and CDR2 is YYEEEE. The CDR3 sequence is CASTTDSLFNYEQYF. CDR3 DNA: TGTGCCAGCACGACGGACAGCCTTTTTAACTACGAGCAGTACTTC.

The CDR3 DNA is TGTGCCAGCCGAGACCCGTTGACTGAAGCTTTCTTT. As protein: CASRDPLTEAFF. The chain carries TRBV25-1 and TRBJ1-1; no reliable D call. The germline V gene encodes CDR1 MGHDK and CDR2 SYGVNS. Trimming removed 8 bases at V and 5 bases at J, with 12 bases between. This CDR3 contains 12 residues.

The chain is built from TRBV6-6 and TRBJ1-1; D might be TRBD1 (5 bases). This CDR3 is built from 13 residues. V gave up 8 bases and J gave up 4 bases, with 14 bases separating them. The germline gives CDR1 MNHNY, CDR2 SVGAGI (reference sequence). This chain's CDR3 is CASWGGMSTEAFF. The CDR3 DNA reads TGTGCCAGCTGGGGGGGAATGAGCACTGAAGCTTTCTTT.

V gene TRBV6-1 combines with J gene TRBJ2-1; D is undetermined. The V end lost 1 base, the J end lost 4 bases, and 11 bases lay between the germline ends. The CDR3 is 15 amino acids. The germline gives CDR1 MNHNS, CDR2 SASEGT. The CDR3 loop reads CASSEVTGDYNEQFF. The CDR3 region has the DNA TGTGCCAGCAGTGAAGTGACTGGAGATTACAATGAGCAGTTCTTC.

This clone was counted a few times. The CDR3 bases are TGTGCCAGCAGCCGAGTGGGTTCTGGAAACACCATATATTTT. Encoded protein: CASSRVGSGNTIYF. The V and J genes are TRBV7-9 and TRBJ1-3; no clear D. Deletions cut 5 bases from V and 1 base from J, with 9 bases between. CDR3 length: 14 residues. The germline CDR1 and CDR2 sequences are SEHNR and FQNEAQ (reference sequence).

The gene calls are TRBV25-1 and TRBJ1-3; D gene uncertain. Germline V gene sequence: CDR1 MGHDK, CDR2 SYGVNS. The V end lost 4 bases, the J end lost 4 bases, and 5 bases lay between the germline ends. CDR3 size: 12 residues. Here the CDR3 reads CASSAAGNTIYF. CDR3 sequence (DNA): TGTGCCAGCAGTGCTGCGGGAAACACCATATATTTT.

This clone is a singleton in its sample. V usage is TRBV7-9 and J usage is TRBJ2-7; no clear D. Trimming removed 1 base from V and 1 base from J, with 8 bases in between. This CDR3 region has 14 residues. Looked up from germline, CDR1 is SEHNR and CDR2 is FQNEAQ (reference sequence). CDR3 in DNA: TGTGCCAGCAGCTTAGGCGCGGCGTCCTACGAGCAGTACTTC. Translated: CASSLGAASYEQYF.

The chain carries TRBV28 and TRBJ1-4, with a tentative D call TRBD1 (5 bases). The CDR3 is 17 amino acids. V lost 3 bases, J lost 8 bases, and 22 bases lay in between. CDR1 is MDHEN and CDR2 is SYDVKM in the germline V gene. CDR3 bases: TGTGCCAGCAGTTTTTCGACAGACTCAAGGCGGGGCGAAAAACTGTTTTTT. It translates to CASSFSTDSRRGEKLFF.

This clone was observed once. The genes are TRBV4-1 and TRBJ1-3; D is ambiguous. The CDR3 runs to 16 residues. CDR1 is MGHRA and CDR2 is YSYEKL in the germline V gene. The germline V and J ends were trimmed by 4 bases and 1 base, with 14 bases remaining between them. The CDR3 coding sequence is TGCGCCAGCAGCCCCCAGCACGGGTTATCTGGAAACACCATATATTTT. Encoded protein: CASSPQHGLSGNTIYF.

The chain couples TRBV2 to TRBJ2-1; D might be TRBD1 or TRBD2, each matching 5 bases. The V gene lost 6 bases and the J gene lost 7 bases, with 16 bases spanning the gap. The CDR3 runs to 14 residues. Germline assignment: CDR1 SNHLY and CDR2 FYNNEI. For the CDR3, the DNA is TGTGCCAGCAGGGGGGACGCATCCTGGAATGAGCAGTTCTTC. It yields the protein CASRGDASWNEQFF.

V usage is TRBV7-9 and J usage is TRBJ2-3, with D hard to call. Germline V gene data show CDR1 as SEHNR and CDR2 as FQNEAQ (reference sequence). The CDR3 is 12 residues long. The V and J ends lost 2 bases and 6 bases respectively, with 6 bases between them. CDR3: CASSLSRDTQYF. The CDR3 nucleotides are TGTGCCAGCAGCTTATCACGGGATACGCAGTATTTT.

This chain uses TRBV6-1 with TRBJ2-5; D is undetermined. CDR3 length: 13 amino acids. Germline CDR1 is MNHNS and CDR2 is SASEGT. Trimming pared 7 bases from V and 3 bases from J, leaving 12 bases between. The CDR3 loop is CASTRFSEETQYF. The DNA for the CDR3 is TGTGCCAGCACCAGGTTCTCCGAAGAGACCCAGTACTTC.

This clone has a handful of counts. V usage is TRBV15 and J usage is TRBJ2-1; TRBD2 agrees at 13 bases. V lost 0 bases, J lost 6 bases, and 2 bases stayed unmatched. This CDR3 comprises 16 residues. The V gene's germline CDR1 is LNHNV and CDR2 YYDKDF (reference sequence). In DNA form, the CDR3 reads TGTGCCACCAGCAGAGATCGACTAGCGGGAGGCAATGAGCAGTTCTTC. This gives the protein CATSRDRLAGGNEQFF.